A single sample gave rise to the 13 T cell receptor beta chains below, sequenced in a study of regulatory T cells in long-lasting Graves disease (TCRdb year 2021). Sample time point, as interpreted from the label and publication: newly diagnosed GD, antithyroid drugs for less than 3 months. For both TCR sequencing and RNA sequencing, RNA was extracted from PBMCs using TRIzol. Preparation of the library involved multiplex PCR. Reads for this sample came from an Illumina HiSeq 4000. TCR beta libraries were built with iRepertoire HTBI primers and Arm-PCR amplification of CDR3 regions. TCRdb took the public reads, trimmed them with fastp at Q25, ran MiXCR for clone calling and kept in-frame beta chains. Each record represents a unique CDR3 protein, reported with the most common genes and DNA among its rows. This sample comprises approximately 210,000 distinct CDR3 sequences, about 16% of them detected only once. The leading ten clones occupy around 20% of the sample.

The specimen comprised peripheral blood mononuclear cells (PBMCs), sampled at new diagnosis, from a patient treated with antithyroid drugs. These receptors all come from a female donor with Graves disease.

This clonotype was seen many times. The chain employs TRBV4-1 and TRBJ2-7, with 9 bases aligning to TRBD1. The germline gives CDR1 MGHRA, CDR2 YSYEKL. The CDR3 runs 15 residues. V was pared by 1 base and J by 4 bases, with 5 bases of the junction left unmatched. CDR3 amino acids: CASSQVADRGYEQYF. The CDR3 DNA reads TGCGCCAGCAGCCAAGTTGCGGACAGGGGTTACGAGCAGTACTTC.

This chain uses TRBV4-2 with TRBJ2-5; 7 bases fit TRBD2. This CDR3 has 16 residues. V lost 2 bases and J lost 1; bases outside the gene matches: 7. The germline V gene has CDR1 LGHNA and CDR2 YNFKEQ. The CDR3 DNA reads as TGTGCCAGCAGCCAAAAGGGAATAGCGGGCCAAGAGACCCAGTACTTC. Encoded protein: CASSQKGIAGQETQYF.

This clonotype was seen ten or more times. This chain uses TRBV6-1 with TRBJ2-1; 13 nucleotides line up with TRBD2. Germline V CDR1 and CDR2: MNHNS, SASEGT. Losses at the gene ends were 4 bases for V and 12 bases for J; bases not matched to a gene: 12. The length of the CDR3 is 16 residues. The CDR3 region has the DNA TGTGCCAGCAGTGTACCGGGACTAGCGGGAATGGTGGGGCAGTTCTTC. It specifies CASSVPGLAGMVGQFF.

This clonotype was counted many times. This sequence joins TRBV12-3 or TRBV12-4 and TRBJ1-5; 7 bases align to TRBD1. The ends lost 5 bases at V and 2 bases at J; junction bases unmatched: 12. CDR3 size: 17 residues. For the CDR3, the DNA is TGTGCCAGCAGTCGTTCCCCTTACAGGGGAGGCAATCAGCCCCAGCATTTT. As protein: CASSRSPYRGGNQPQHF.

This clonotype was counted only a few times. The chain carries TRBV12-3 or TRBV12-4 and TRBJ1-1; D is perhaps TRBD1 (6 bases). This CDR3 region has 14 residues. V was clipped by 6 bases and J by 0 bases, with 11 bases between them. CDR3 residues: CASRIQGLNTEAFF. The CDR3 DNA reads TGTGCCAGCAGGATACAGGGACTGAACACTGAAGCTTTCTTT.

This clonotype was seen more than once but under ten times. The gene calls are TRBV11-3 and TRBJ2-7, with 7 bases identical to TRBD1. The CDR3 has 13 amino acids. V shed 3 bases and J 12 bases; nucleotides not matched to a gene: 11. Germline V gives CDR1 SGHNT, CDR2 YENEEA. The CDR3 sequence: CASSFRDSADPYF. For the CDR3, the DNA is TGTGCCAGCAGCTTTCGGGACAGCGCAGATCCGTACTTC.

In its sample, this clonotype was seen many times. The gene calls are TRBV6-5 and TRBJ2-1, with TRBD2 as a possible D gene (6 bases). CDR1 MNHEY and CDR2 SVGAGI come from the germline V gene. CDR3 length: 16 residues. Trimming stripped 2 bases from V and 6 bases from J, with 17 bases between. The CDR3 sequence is CASSYLLAAPPNEQFF. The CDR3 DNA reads TGTGCCAGCAGTTACCTACTAGCCGCCCCCCCCAATGAGCAGTTCTTC.

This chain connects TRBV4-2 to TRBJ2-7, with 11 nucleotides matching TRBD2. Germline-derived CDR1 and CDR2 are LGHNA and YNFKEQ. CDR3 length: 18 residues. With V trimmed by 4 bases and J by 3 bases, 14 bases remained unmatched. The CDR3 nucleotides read TGTGCCAGCAGCCTAAGGGGAGGGGTTGGGACTAGCGGCTACGAGCAGTACTTC. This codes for CASSLRGGVGTSGYEQYF.

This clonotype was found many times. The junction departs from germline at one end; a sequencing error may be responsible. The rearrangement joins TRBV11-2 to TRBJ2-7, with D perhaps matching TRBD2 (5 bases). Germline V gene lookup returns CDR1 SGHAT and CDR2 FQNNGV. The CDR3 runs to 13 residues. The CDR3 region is CASTLGSLYEQYF. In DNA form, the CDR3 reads TGTGCCAGCACCTTAGGGAGCCTGTACGAGCAGTACTTC.

CDR3 bases: TGTGCCTGGAGGGAAGCTGGACGACAAGCTTTCTTT. Translating gives CAWREAGRQAFF. The chain links TRBV30 to TRBJ1-1; no reliable D call. Trimming removed 3 bases from V and 9 bases from J, with 14 bases in between. The CDR3 runs 12 residues. The V gene's germline CDR1 is GTSNPN and CDR2 SVGIG (reference sequence).

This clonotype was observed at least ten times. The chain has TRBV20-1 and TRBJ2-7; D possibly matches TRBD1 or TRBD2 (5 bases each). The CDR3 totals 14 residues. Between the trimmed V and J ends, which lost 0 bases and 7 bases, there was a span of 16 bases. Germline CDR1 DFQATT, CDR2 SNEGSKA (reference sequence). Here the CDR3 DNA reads TGCAGTGCTAGAGATCAGGGATCAACGGGGGAGCAGTACTTC. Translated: CSARDQGSTGEQYF.

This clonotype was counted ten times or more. Here the CDR3 DNA reads TGTGCCAGCAGTCGCGGACGGGGAGTCACTGAAGCTTTCTTT. Translation: CASSRGRGVTEAFF. The chain links TRBV12-3 or TRBV12-4 to TRBJ1-1; D uncertain. The length of the CDR3 is 14 residues. Trimming shortened V by 5 bases and J by 4 bases, and 14 bases separated the two germline ends.

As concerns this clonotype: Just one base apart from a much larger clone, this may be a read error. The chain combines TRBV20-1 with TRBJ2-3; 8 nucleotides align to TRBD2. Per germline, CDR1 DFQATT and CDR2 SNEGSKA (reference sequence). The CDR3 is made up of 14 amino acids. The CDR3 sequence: CGARGGGSTDTQYF. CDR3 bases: TGCGGTGCTAGAGGCGGGGGGAGCACAGATACGCAGTATTTT.